The clone carrying this T cell receptor (beta chain) was observed many times. This specimen belongs to a study of CD8 T cells in ankylosing spondylitis. V gave up 2 bases and J gave up 3 bases, with 8 bases separating them. Looked up from germline, CDR1 is KGHDR and CDR2 is SFDVKD. This CDR3 is 14 amino acids long. TCRdb reanalysed the 5' RACE reads using MiXCR and keeps one entry per CDR3 protein. Of some 220,000 distinct CDR3 sequences listed, over 9.5% are singletons. The chain employs TRBV24-1 and TRBJ2-3; D is perhaps TRBD1 (5 bases). This receptor was identified in a male donor with ankylosing spondylitis or in good health (not recorded which). Sequenced: blood, either unsorted or a sorted T cell fraction (not recorded which). The CDR3 loop reads CATSDWGRTDTQYF. In DNA form, the CDR3 reads TGTGCCACCAGTGATTGGGGCCGTACAGATACGCAGTATTTT.